This TCR beta chain was captured by sequencing in a study of shared clonotypes between healthy human individuals. Study results and caveats: The genetic and exposure-history diversity represented was limited by few donors. Four donors shared approximately 5% of their naive CD4 clonotypes.

There are 15 residues in the CDR3. Germline V lookup: CDR1 MNHEY, CDR2 SVGAGI. Trimming cost V 8 bases and J 5 bases, with 19 bases left between them. Sequencing used immunoSEQ multiplex PCR; TCRdb keeps in-frame clones, though not all of them. The data contain 550,000 to 650,000 clones, approximately 96% of them seen just once; the ten biggest clones take up more than 0.085%. The naive CD8 population came from CD45RO-negative cells selected for CCR7, without terminally differentiated effector memory CD45RA+ cells. Every one of the donors was a Caucasian adult that lived in Nashville, Tennessee. With respect to this clone: Its target is unknown.

The V call is TRBV6-5, the J call TRBJ2-1; D is undetermined. The specimen was naive CD8+ T cells sorted from blood. This sequence was found in a woman aged 25 to 39 in good health. CDR3 residues: CASSAGPNPHNEQFF. DNA of the CDR3: TGTGCCAGCTCCGCCGGGCCGAATCCACACAATGAGCAGTTCTTC.